This T cell receptor (beta chain) was identified in a study of blood T cell repertoires in COVID-19. Background on the study: Acute and convalescent COVID-19 samples came from the United States, Italy and Spain.

In the original processing: For nucleated cells, counts were estimated from reference gene primer amplification. Measured with immunoSEQ multiplex PCR; TCRdb has only the in-frame clones, and not every one. The DNA gave D and trimming, while V, J and clone size come from that table. The sample holds 150,000 to 200,000 clones; approximately 91% are singletons and the top ten take around 2.1%. This TCR derives from a man between 18 and 35 years old with acute or convalescent COVID-19. The sequencing input was peripheral blood.

CDR3 protein: CASSAPIPGHTYEQYF. In DNA, the CDR3 is TGCGCCAGCAGCGCTCCGATTCCGGGACACACCTACGAGCAGTACTTC. This sequence joins TRBV5-1 and TRBJ2-7; perhaps TRBD1 as D (6 bases). The CDR3 extends over 16 amino acids. The germline V gene has CDR1 SGHRS and CDR2 YFSETQ. Trimming removed 4 bases at V and 2 bases at J, with 19 bases between.